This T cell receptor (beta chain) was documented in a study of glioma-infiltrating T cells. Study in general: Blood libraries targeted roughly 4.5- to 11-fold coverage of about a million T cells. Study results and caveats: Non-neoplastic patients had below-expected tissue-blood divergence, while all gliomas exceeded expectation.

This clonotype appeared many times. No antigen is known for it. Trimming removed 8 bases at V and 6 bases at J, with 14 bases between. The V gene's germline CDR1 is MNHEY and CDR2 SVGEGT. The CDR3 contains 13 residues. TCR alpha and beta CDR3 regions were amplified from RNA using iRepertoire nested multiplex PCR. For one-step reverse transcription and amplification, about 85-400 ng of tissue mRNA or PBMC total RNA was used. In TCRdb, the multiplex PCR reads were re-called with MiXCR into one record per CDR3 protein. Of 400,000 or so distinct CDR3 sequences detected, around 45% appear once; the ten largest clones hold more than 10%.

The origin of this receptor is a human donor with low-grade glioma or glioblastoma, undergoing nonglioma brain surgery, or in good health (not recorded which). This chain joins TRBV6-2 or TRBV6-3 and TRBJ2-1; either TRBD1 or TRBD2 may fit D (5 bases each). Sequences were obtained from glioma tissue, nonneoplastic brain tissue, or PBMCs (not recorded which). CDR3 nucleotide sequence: TGTGCCAGCGGGGACCCCTTACCCAATGAGCAGTTCTTC. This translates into CASGDPLPNEQFF.